Listed below are T cell receptor beta chains from one sample, sequenced in a study of OX40 agonist ivuxolimab in advanced cancers. This table comes from immunoSEQ multiplex PCR, and its TCRdb copy is limited to in-frame clones, with some not included. The table shows 70,000 to 85,000 clones, with roughly 86% occurring only once. The specimen was CD4+ or CD8+ T cells sorted from blood, collected in a trial of the OX40 agonist ivuxolimab. Every receptor here comes from an adult with an advanced solid tumor such as melanoma, head and neck, liver or kidney cancer. Each CDR3 is given with its conserved first and last residue. D genes are given only for firm matches. Some rows mark clone size as missing; the rest say once, few, many or name a class of expanded clone.

V	J	D	size	CDR3	DNA
TRBV5-8	TRBJ2-7	-	-	CASSLFIADTYEQYF	TGTGCCAGCAGCTTATTTATAGCGGACACCTACGAGCAGTACTTC
TRBV6-5	TRBJ1-6	-	-	CASSYEGRPVTLHF	TGTGCCAGCAGTTACGAGGGGAGGCCCGTCACCCTCCACTTT
TRBV5-4	TRBJ2-5	-	few	CASSFQDAETQYF	TGTGCCAGCAGCTTCCAGGACGCGGAGACCCAGTACTTC
TRBV27	TRBJ1-1	-	-	CASSLPIRATEAFF	TGTGCCAGCAGTTTACCCATTAGGGCTACTGAAGCTTTCTTT
TRBV7-9	TRBJ2-3	TRBD1	-	CASSRQGQITDTQYF	TGTGCCAGCAGCAGACAGGGACAAATCACAGATACGCAGTATTTT
TRBV10-3	TRBJ2-1	TRBD2	-	CAISEGLASNEQFF	TGTGCCATCAGTGAGGGACTAGCTAGCAATGAGCAGTTCTTC
TRBV19	TRBJ1-4	TRBD1	-	CASSRGTGKEKLFF	TGTGCCAGTAGTAGAGGGACAGGGAAAGAAAAACTGTTTTTT
TRBV5-1	TRBJ1-5	-	-	CASSLTGPDQPQHF	TGCGCCAGCAGCCTCACAGGGCCCGATCAGCCCCAGCATTTT
TRBV10-3	TRBJ2-7	-	-	CAISPGRTYEQYF	TGTGCCATCAGCCCCGGCAGGACCTACGAGCAGTACTTC
TRBV10-3	TRBJ2-7	TRBD1	-	CAISEKTGINEQYF	TGTGCCATCAGTGAGAAGACAGGGATCAACGAGCAGTACTTC